The next 27 T cell receptor beta chains were all read from a single sample in a study of radiotherapy plus CTLA-4 blockade in lung cancer. Only in-frame clones appear in the TCRdb table, and some are missing; sequencing was by immunoSEQ multiplex PCR. The sample has 40,000 to 50,000 clones, about 74% seen once; the top ten hold 9.8%. The specimen comprised peripheral blood, sampled from a patient treated with radiotherapy plus ipilimumab. The receptors originated from a human donor with non-small cell lung cancer who had stable disease on radiotherapy plus ipilimumab.

This clone was seen a single time. This chain joins TRBV5-8 and TRBJ2-6; no firm D call. V was trimmed by 1 base and J by 3 bases, leaving 14 bases between them. Germline loops: CDR1 SGHTS, CDR2 YDEGEE. The CDR3 has 17 residues. CDR3 DNA sequence: TGTGCCAGCAGCTTGATGTCCAGGTCTAATGGGGCCAACGTCCTGACTTTC. This sequence encodes CASSLMSRSNGANVLTF.

This chain links TRBV7-2 with TRBJ2-1; no definite D call. The V end was cut by 4 bases, the J end by 9 bases, with 13 bases between. CDR1 SGHTA and CDR2 FQGNSA come from the germline V gene. The CDR3 loop spans 13 amino acids. This CDR3 is CASSSRSLSEQFF. The CDR3 DNA follows: TGTGCCAGCAGCTCACGGTCCCTAAGTGAGCAGTTCTTC.

The chain joins TRBV7-2 to TRBJ1-6, with 8 positions matching TRBD1. CDR1 is SGHTA, CDR2 FQGNSA, per germline. CDR3 length equals 15 residues. The J segment lost 13 bases and the V segment lost 2 bases, leaving 10 bases of the junction unmatched. CDR3 loop: CASSLRHRGSFPLHF. CDR3 nucleotide sequence: TGTGCCAGCAGCTTACGTCACAGGGGGTCGTTCCCCCTCCACTTT.

The J gene is TRBJ2-7, the V gene TRBV20-1; no clear D. Germline CDR1 DFQATT, CDR2 SNEGSKA (reference sequence). With 4 bases removed from V and 0 bases from J, the gap between germline ends came to 4 bases. The CDR3 length is 11 residues. CDR3 amino acids: CSAILSYEQYF. In DNA, the CDR3 is TGCAGTGCTATACTCTCCTACGAGCAGTACTTC.

The V and J genes are TRBV30 and TRBJ1-4; 9 nucleotides line up with TRBD1. Germline CDR1 is GTSNPN and CDR2 is SVGIG (reference sequence). V lost 2 bases to trimming and J lost 5 bases; unmatched junction nucleotides: 6. The CDR3 spans 15 residues. The DNA for the CDR3 is TGTGCCTGGAGTCCGCCGGGGACAGGGAATGAAAAACTGTTTTTT. Translation: CAWSPPGTGNEKLFF. Filled out from reference TRBV30 and TRBJ1-4, the complete variable domain reads SQTIHQWPATLVQPVGSPLSLECTVEGTSNPNLYWYRQAAGRGLQLLFYSVGIGQISSEVPQNLSASRPQDRQFILSSKKLLLSDSGFYLCAWSPPGTGNEKLFFGSGTQLSVL.

This clone was observed once. This chain links TRBV10-3 with TRBJ2-1; D may be TRBD1 (5 bases). Germline CDR1 reads ENHRY; CDR2 reads SYGVKD. The CDR3 runs to 14 residues. Trimming took off 3 bases at V and 6 bases at J, with 12 bases between the two ends. CDR3 coding DNA: TGTGCCATCAGTGAACGGGCAGACAGCAATGAGCAGTTCTTC. Protein sequence: CAISERADSNEQFF.

The V call is TRBV7-6, the J call TRBJ2-2; D might be TRBD2 (7 bases). Trimming took off 5 bases at V and 1 base at J, with 11 bases between the two ends. The CDR3 has 15 amino acids. Germline CDR1 SGHVS, CDR2 FNYEAQ. CDR3 DNA sequence: TGTGCCAGCAGCCTCGGGGGGCTGAACACCGGGGAGCTGTTTTTT. This codes for CASSLGGLNTGELFF.

The chain is built from TRBV6-1 and TRBJ2-3, with TRBD1 matching 7 bases. With 6 bases clipped from V and 0 bases from J, the junction kept 6 bases outside the gene matches. CDR1 is MNHNS and CDR2 is SASEGT in the germline V gene. The CDR3 length is 15 residues. CDR3 amino acids: CASSQTGFSTDTQYF. DNA of the CDR3: TGTGCCAGCAGCCAGACAGGGTTTAGCACAGATACGCAGTATTTT.

This sequence joins TRBV5-4 and TRBJ2-4, with D maybe TRBD1 (5 bases). Germline loops: CDR1 SGHNT, CDR2 YYREEE (reference sequence). This CDR3 is built from 15 residues. V lost 4 bases and J 6 bases, leaving 17 bases between the germline ends. CDR3: CASSLQGSGVNIQYF. In nucleotides, the CDR3 is TGTGCCAGCAGCCTCCAGGGATCTGGCGTAAACATTCAGTACTTC.

The chain uses TRBV7-6 and TRBJ2-7; no clear D gene. Trimming shortened V by 5 bases and J by 4 bases, and 6 bases separated the two germline ends. From germline, CDR1 is SGHVS and CDR2 FNYEAQ. The CDR3 contains 11 residues. The CDR3 spells CASSQRYEQYF. The CDR3 bases are TGTGCCAGCAGCCAACGGTACGAGCAGTACTTC.

This clone was counted a few times. The chain links TRBV11-3 to TRBJ1-6; no definite D call. Germline-derived CDR1 and CDR2 are SGHNT and YENEEA. Trimming removed 4 bases at V and 0 bases at J, with 7 bases between. The CDR3 contains 15 residues. As DNA, the CDR3 is TGTGCCAGCAGCTCGAGGAGCTCCTATAATTCACCCCTCCACTTT. Translation gives CASSSRSSYNSPLHF. Combining the CDR3 with reference TRBV11-3 and TRBJ1-6 gives the whole variable domain EAGVVQSPRYKIIEKKQPVAFWCNPISGHNTLYWYLQNLGQGPELLIRYENEEAVDDSQLPKDRFSAERLKGVDSTLKIQPAELGDSAVYLCASSSRSSYNSPLHFGNGTRLTVT.

This chain joins TRBV18 and TRBJ1-5; a weak D match, TRBD1 (6 bases). Germline CDR1 and CDR2: KGHSH and LQKENI. The CDR3 runs 16 residues. Trimming took 4 bases from V and 4 from J, leaving 17 bases between them. The CDR3 reads CASSRKYQGQNQPQHF. The CDR3 DNA sequence: TGTGCCAGCTCACGGAAATACCAGGGGCAGAATCAGCCCCAGCATTTT.

This chain joins TRBV5-6 and TRBJ2-3; D possibly corresponds to TRBD1 (6 bases). The V end was cut by 4 bases, the J end by 4 bases, with 10 bases between. CDR1 SGHDT and CDR2 YYEEEE come from the germline V gene. This CDR3 is 13 amino acids long. CDR3 sequence: CASSTAGADTQYF. The CDR3 DNA reads TGTGCCAGCAGCACCGCAGGGGCAGATACGCAGTATTTT. Combining the CDR3 with reference TRBV5-6 and TRBJ2-3 gives the whole variable domain DAGVTQSPTHLIKTRGQQVTLRCSPKSGHDTVSWYQQALGQGPQFIFQYYEEEERQRGNFPDRFSGHQFPNYSSELNVNALLLGDSALYLCASSTAGADTQYFGPGTRLTVL.

The V and J genes are TRBV29-1 and TRBJ1-2; 9 bases match TRBD1. The germline CDR1 and CDR2 sequences are SQVTM and ANQGSEA. J lost 8 bases, V lost 5 bases, and 3 bases had no gene match. This CDR3 has 11 residues. The CDR3 here is CSVLGQGGYTF. CDR3 sequence (DNA): TGCAGCGTTTTGGGACAGGGAGGCTACACCTTC.

The V call is TRBV12-5, the J call TRBJ1-5; 9 bases map to TRBD1. Germline CDR1 and CDR2: LGHNT and FRNRAP. The CDR3 runs to 18 residues. V was pared by 1 base and J by 6 bases, with 13 bases of the junction left unmatched. CDR3 loop: CASGLAARGTGYGQPQHF. The CDR3 coding sequence is TGTGCTAGTGGTTTGGCCGCTCGCGGGACAGGGTATGGTCAGCCCCAGCATTTT.

The J gene is TRBJ2-5, the V gene TRBV18; TRBD1 agrees at 7 bases. J was trimmed by 2 bases and V by 3 bases; bases with no gene match: 9. The CDR3 is 16 residues long. CDR1 is KGHSH, CDR2 LQKENI, per germline. CDR3 sequence reads: CASSPGSRGWQETQYF. The CDR3, as DNA: TGTGCCAGCTCACCGGGGAGCAGGGGGTGGCAAGAGACCCAGTACTTC.

V usage is TRBV4-2 and J usage is TRBJ2-7, with D perhaps matching TRBD2 (5 bases). Germline assignment: CDR1 LGHNA and CDR2 YNFKEQ. Trimming removed 0 bases from V and 9 bases from J, with 12 bases in between. The length of the CDR3 is 13 residues. DNA of the CDR3: TGTGCCAGCAGCCAAGATACAATTGGGAGGCAGTACTTC. Protein product: CASSQDTIGRQYF.

The J gene is TRBJ2-7, the V gene TRBV29-1; TRBD2 might be the D (5 bases). Germline V lookup: CDR1 SQVTM, CDR2 ANQGSEA. This CDR3 has 12 amino acids. V dropped 7 bases and J dropped 7 bases, with 17 bases sitting between them. The CDR3 DNA reads as TGCAGCGCTAGGCATGGATCGGGAGAGCAGTACTTC. Translation gives CSARHGSGEQYF.

This clone was recorded once. The V call is TRBV6-5, the J call TRBJ2-7; a possible D gene is TRBD2 (5 bases). The CDR3 loop spans 15 amino acids. Looked up from germline, CDR1 is MNHEY and CDR2 is SVGAGI. The germline V and J ends were trimmed by 5 bases and 1 base, with 15 bases remaining between them. The CDR3 DNA follows: TGTGCCAGCAGTCCAGCGTGGGAGCCTTCCTACGAGCAGTACTTC. This codes for CASSPAWEPSYEQYF.

This clone has just a few counts. The J gene is TRBJ1-1, the V gene TRBV10-3; 7 bases agree with TRBD1. CDR1 is ENHRY, CDR2 SYGVKD, per germline. V lost 6 bases and J lost 5; bases outside the gene matches: 3. The CDR3 runs 12 residues. CDR3 nucleotides: TGTGCCATCAGGACAGGGAGGACTGAAGCTTTCTTT. This codes for CAIRTGRTEAFF.

The CDR3 sequence is CASRTHRYTGELFF. The CDR3, as DNA: TGCGCCAGCAGGACCCACAGGTACACCGGGGAGCTGTTTTTT. The chain carries TRBV10-2 and TRBJ2-2; weak D call: TRBD1 (5 bases). The CDR3 loop spans 14 amino acids. Germline V lookup: CDR1 WSHSY, CDR2 SAAADI. V was clipped by 6 bases and J by 3 bases, with 11 bases between them.

V is TRBV7-2 and J is TRBJ1-4, with D uncertain. V was pared by 3 bases and J by 4 bases, with 12 bases between. The CDR3 is 15 amino acids. Germline assignment: CDR1 SGHTA and CDR2 FQGNSA. CDR3 loop: CASSLAGFINEKLFF. The DNA for the CDR3 is TGTGCCAGCAGCTTGGCAGGATTTATTAATGAAAAACTGTTTTTT.

The chain joins TRBV28 to TRBJ1-1; 7 bases are shared with TRBD1. CDR3 length equals 13 residues. Looked up from germline, CDR1 is MDHEN and CDR2 is SYDVKM. V shed 11 bases, J shed 7 bases, and the junction held 13 bases outside the gene matches. The chain's CDR3 is CAARSDRSGEAFF. The CDR3 coding sequence is TGTGCCGCACGATCGGACAGGTCGGGTGAAGCTTTCTTT.

The rearrangement uses TRBV6-6 and TRBJ1-1, with a tentative D call TRBD1 (5 bases). This CDR3 is built from 13 residues. Trimming took 6 bases from V and 1 from J, leaving 9 bases between them. Germline loops: CDR1 MNHNY, CDR2 SVGAGI (reference sequence). CDR3 residues: CASSNGGNTEAFF. CDR3 DNA sequence: TGTGCCAGCAGCAACGGGGGGAACACTGAAGCTTTCTTT.

The J gene is TRBJ1-3, the V gene TRBV9; perhaps TRBD1 as D (5 bases). This CDR3 has 17 residues. V was trimmed by 3 bases and J by 0 bases, leaving 16 bases between them. Per germline, CDR1 SGDLS and CDR2 YYNGEE. CDR3 sequence (DNA): TGTGCCAGCAGCGCCGGGACTGGAATTTTCTCTGGAAACACCATATATTTT. Protein: CASSAGTGIFSGNTIYF.

V is TRBV4-1 and J is TRBJ2-1; D may be TRBD1 (6 bases). V was shortened by 4 bases and J by 14 bases, with 18 bases between the two germline ends. This CDR3 region has 13 residues. Germline V gives CDR1 MGHRA, CDR2 YSYEKL. CDR3 loop: CASSLERGTVKFF. CDR3 DNA: TGCGCCAGCAGCCTTGAAAGGGGGACGGTCAAGTTCTTC.

V is TRBV2 and J is TRBJ1-2; 9 positions match TRBD1. This CDR3 contains 13 residues. The germline gives CDR1 SNHLY, CDR2 FYNNEI. Trimming removed 4 bases from V and 5 bases from J; junction bases left unmatched: 2. The CDR3 is CASSGQGGYGYTF. CDR3 coding DNA: TGTGCCAGCAGTGGACAGGGGGGATATGGCTACACCTTC.